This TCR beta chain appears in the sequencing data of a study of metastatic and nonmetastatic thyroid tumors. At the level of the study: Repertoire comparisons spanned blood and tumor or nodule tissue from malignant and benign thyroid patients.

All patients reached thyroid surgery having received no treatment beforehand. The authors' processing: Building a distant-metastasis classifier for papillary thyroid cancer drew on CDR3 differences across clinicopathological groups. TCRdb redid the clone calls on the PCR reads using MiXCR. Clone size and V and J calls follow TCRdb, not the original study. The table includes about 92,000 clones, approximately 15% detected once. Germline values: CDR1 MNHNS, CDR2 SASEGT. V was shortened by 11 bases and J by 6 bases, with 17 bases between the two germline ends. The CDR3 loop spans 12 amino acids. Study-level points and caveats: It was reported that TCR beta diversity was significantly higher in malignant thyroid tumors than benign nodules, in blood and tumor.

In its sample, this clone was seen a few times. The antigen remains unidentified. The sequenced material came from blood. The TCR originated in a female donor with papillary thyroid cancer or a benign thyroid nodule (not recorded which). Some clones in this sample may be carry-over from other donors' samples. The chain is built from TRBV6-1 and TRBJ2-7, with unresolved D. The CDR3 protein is CAAETPAFEQYF. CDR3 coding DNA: TGTGCCGCGGAGACTCCCGCTTTCGAGCAGTACTTC.